This section outlines one TCR beta chain sequence together with its context. What it recognizes is unknown. The entry originates in a study of cytomegalovirus exposure and HLA in healthy donors. Germline lookup yields CDR1 ENHRY and CDR2 SYGVKD. The CDR3 consists of 12 residues. V lost 8 bases and J 1 base, leaving 6 bases between the germline ends. Study conclusions and caveats: The authors later found TCR association rates varying by HLA locus, with DRB1 most and HLA-C fewest.

This PCR relied on a set of 60 Vbeta primers and 13 Jbeta primers. Only in-frame clones appear in the TCRdb table, and some are missing; sequencing was by immunoSEQ multiplex PCR. Here the sample spans more than 70,000 clones, 65% to 75% being singletons. Sequenced sample: PBMCs. The TCR was taken from a man between 35 and 55 years old in good health and CMV-seropositive. This rearrangement joins TRBV10-3 to TRBJ1-5; D uncertain. Here the CDR3 DNA reads TGTGCCATCTCCGGGAGCAATCAGCCCCAGCATTTT. Encoded protein: CAISGSNQPQHF.